The rows below give T cell receptor beta chains drawn from one sample of a study of CXCR3-negative and CXCR3-positive naive CD8 T cells. TCRdb reprocessed the 5' RACE reads; each CDR3 protein has one entry and no DNA is given. This sample contains tens of thousands of distinct CDR3 sequences. The sample consisted of memory CD8+ T cells from blood. These receptors were collected from a human donor in good health. Some clones in this sample may be carry-over from other donors' samples. The CDR3 runs from the conserved cysteine through the conserved F or W. For some rows the clone size is stated as once, few or many, or as a class when expanded; others skip it.

j_call v_call clone_size cdr3_aa
TRBJ1-1 TRBV21-1 NA CASSKTPNTEAFF
TRBJ2-2 TRBV6-2/TRBV6-3 medium-sized CASTPKGEAGELFF
TRBJ2-2 TRBV6-4 NA CASSAEGAGTGELFF
TRBJ1-4 TRBV7-9 NA CASSFNQGSEKLFF
TRBJ2-4 TRBV7-9 NA CASSEGLSGDIQYF
TRBJ2-5 TRBV6-5 NA CASSPYSGDQETQYF
TRBJ2-1 TRBV5-1 NA CASSLWTSGGYNEQFF
TRBJ2-7 TRBV7-9 NA CASSSPFPGQGYEQYF
TRBJ2-2 TRBV7-2 NA CASSHSAGLLANTGELFF
TRBJ1-2 TRBV6-2/TRBV6-3 NA CATRRANYGYTF
TRBJ1-5 TRBV7-9 NA CASSFIGQNNQPQHF
TRBJ2-1 TRBV29-1 NA CSVGRLAVYNEQFF
TRBJ1-1 TRBV4-3 NA CASSQEQGAGNTEAFF
TRBJ2-3 TRBV12-3/TRBV12-4 NA CASSLGGDGRLEDTQYF
TRBJ2-3 TRBV6-5 NA CASSKEGGSTDTQYF
TRBJ2-7 TRBV7-2 NA CASSFGAGELSF
TRBJ2-7 TRBV20-1 NA CSARGGGDYEQYF
TRBJ2-5 TRBV6-5 medium-sized CASSRQGEEETQYF
TRBJ2-7 TRBV12-3/TRBV12-4 NA CASSPGFNEQYF
TRBJ1-6 TRBV20-1 NA CSARAAGREESPLHF
TRBJ1-2 TRBV4-1 NA CASSQDFSARTYF
TRBJ2-1 TRBV20-1 NA CSANRDREAYEQFF
TRBJ1-5 TRBV7-9 medium-sized CASSLVARDQPQHF
TRBJ2-7 TRBV9 NA CASSVSPGAFYEQYF
TRBJ2-2 TRBV5-1 NA CASSLVGTGNTGELFF
TRBJ2-4 TRBV14 medium-sized CASSQAQGLAKNIQYF
TRBJ2-2 TRBV6-4 NA CASSPAPDNTGELFF
TRBJ1-5 TRBV20-1 NA CSARGGVYQPQHF
TRBJ2-3 TRBV20-1 NA CSATGTNTDTQYF
TRBJ1-2 TRBV9 NA CASTRGGADYGYTF
TRBJ2-3 TRBV5-1 NA CASSLAVERGGRSTDTQYF
TRBJ2-1 TRBV7-9 NA CASSLPLVMGNEQFF
TRBJ2-7 TRBV4-1 NA CASSHAGLADYEQYF
TRBJ2-1 TRBV7-8 NA CASSPRIVGSYNEQFF
TRBJ1-2 TRBV29-1 NA CSVGPGQGSGYTF
TRBJ2-7 TRBV7-9 NA CASSLGMKATYEQYF
TRBJ2-1 TRBV4-3 NA CASSLPRLAGGPEQFF
TRBJ2-7 TRBV12-3/TRBV12-4 NA CASSFGTGEANF
TRBJ2-7 TRBV6-2/TRBV6-3 NA CASSYTRVEQYF
TRBJ2-7 TRBV27 NA CASSLGVLNEQYF
TRBJ1-2 TRBV7-8 NA CASSLVIRGSNYGYTF
TRBJ2-1 TRBV29-1 NA CSVDGGSWGEQFF
TRBJ1-6 TRBV10-3 NA CAISSAGSSYNSPLHF
TRBJ2-1 TRBV29-1 NA CSGGGGTRSYNEQFF
TRBJ1-2 TRBV6-2/TRBV6-3 NA CASRVDGEGHYGYTF
TRBJ1-5 TRBV21-1 NA CASSPGRNQPQHF